This TCR beta chain is drawn from a study of cytomegalovirus exposure and HLA in healthy donors. This clone was seen only once. The antigen remains unidentified. Study-level points and caveats: The investigators catalogued 164 TCR beta chains as cytomegalovirus-associated. Immune exposure information available was restricted to CMV serostatus.

Use of 60 Vbeta and 13 Jbeta primers characterized the PCR. Method: immunoSEQ multiplex PCR; TCRdb's copy keeps in-frame clones and lacks some. The sample shows about 200,000 clones, about 85% of them seen only once. V lost 2 bases and J lost 6; bases outside the gene matches: 11. This CDR3 is 17 amino acids long. CDR1 and CDR2 from the germline V gene are SGHTA and FQGNSA. The gene calls are TRBV7-2 and TRBJ2-7; 12 nucleotides line up with TRBD2. This TCR was recovered from a male donor in good health and CMV-seropositive. The sample consisted of PBMCs. CDR3 protein: CASSLRSPTSGSREQYF. The CDR3 DNA reads TGTGCCAGCAGCTTAAGGTCTCCGACTAGCGGGAGTCGCGAGCAGTACTTC.